The present T cell receptor beta chain was sequenced within a study of blood T cells in healthy people across ages. Study-wide context: Through template switching, about one barcoded beta molecule was captured per two T cells, as measured in model experiments. Study results and caveats: Whereas aged donors had fewer naive CD4+ cells, long-lived donors had more of them and higher diversity.

Regarding this clonotype: Its antigen remains unidentified.

Caucasian, healthy and from Russia, the donors were aged between about 6 and 90. Sample-barcoded 5' priming and a J-beta primer mix drove a second PCR of roughly 6 to 12 cycles. TCRdb itself ran the 5' RACE reads through MiXCR, one entry per CDR3 protein. The sample has 780,000 or so distinct CDR3 sequences, about 61% seen once. CDR3 length: 16 amino acids. The junction had 12 bases not matched to a gene; V was cut back by 7 bases and J by 1 base. Per the germline V gene, CDR1 is MDHEN and CDR2 is SYDVKM. This rearrangement joins TRBV28 to TRBJ2-7; 8 bases are a match to TRBD2. The clonotype was recovered from a man aged 40-50 years in good health. Sequenced sample: blood. As DNA, the CDR3 is TGTGCCAGCATTTCGGGAGGGTGGACAGCATCCTACGAGCAGTACTTC. Residues: CASISGGWTASYEQYF. Variable domain in full (rest from reference TRBV28 and TRBJ2-7): DVKVTQSSRYLVKRTGEKVFLECVQDMDHENMFWYRQDPGLGLRLIYFSYDVKMKEKGDIPEGYSVSREKKERFSLILESASTNQTSMYLCASISGGWTASYEQYFGPGTRLTVT.